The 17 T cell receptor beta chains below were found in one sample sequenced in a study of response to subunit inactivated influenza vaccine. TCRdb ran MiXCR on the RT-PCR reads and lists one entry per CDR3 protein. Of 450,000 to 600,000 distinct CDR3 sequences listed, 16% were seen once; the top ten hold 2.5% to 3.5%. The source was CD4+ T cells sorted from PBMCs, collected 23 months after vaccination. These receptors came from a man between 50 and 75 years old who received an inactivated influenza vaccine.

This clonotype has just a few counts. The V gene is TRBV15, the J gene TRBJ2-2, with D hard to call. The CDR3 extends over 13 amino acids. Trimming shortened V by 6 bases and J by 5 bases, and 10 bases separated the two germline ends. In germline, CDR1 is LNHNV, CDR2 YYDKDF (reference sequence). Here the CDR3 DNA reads TGTGCCACCAGTACAGTAGGTACCGGGGAGCTGTTTTTT. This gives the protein CATSTVGTGELFF.

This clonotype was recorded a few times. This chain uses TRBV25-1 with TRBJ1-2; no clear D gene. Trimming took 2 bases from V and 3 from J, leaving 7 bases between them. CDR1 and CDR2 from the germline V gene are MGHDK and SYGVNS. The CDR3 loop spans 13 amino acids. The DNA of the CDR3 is TGTGCCAGCAGTGAAAACAGACACTATGGCTACACCTTC. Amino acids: CASSENRHYGYTF.

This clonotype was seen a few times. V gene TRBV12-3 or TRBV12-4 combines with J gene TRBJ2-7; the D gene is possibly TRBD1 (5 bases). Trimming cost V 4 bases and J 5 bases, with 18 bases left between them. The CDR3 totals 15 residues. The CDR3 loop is CASSYRNSGAHEQYF. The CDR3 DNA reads TGTGCCAGCAGTTATCGGAATAGTGGGGCCCACGAGCAGTACTTC.

CDR3 nucleotides: TGCGCCAGCAGCCCCGGCGGGGGGTACCAAGAGACCCAGTACTTC. Its protein is CASSPGGGYQETQYF. This chain joins TRBV5-1 and TRBJ2-5; 8 bases are shared with TRBD2. CDR3 length: 15 amino acids. With 4 bases clipped from V and 0 bases from J, the junction kept 5 bases outside the gene matches. Germline V lookup: CDR1 SGHRS, CDR2 YFSETQ.

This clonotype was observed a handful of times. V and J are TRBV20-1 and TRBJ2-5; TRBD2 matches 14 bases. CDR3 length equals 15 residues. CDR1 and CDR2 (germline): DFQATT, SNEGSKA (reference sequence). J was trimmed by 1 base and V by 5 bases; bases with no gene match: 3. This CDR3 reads CSALGTSGSQETQYF. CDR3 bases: TGCAGTGCTCTCGGGACTAGCGGGAGCCAAGAGACCCAGTACTTC.

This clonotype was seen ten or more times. The CDR3: CASSQMGTSGNTIYF. The DNA of the CDR3 is TGTGCCAGCAGCCAAATGGGAACTTCTGGAAACACCATATATTTT. This chain uses TRBV16 with TRBJ1-3; the D is unclear. This CDR3 is built from 15 residues. Germline V CDR1 and CDR2: KGHSY, FQNENV. V was trimmed by 2 bases and J by 1 base, leaving 9 bases between them.

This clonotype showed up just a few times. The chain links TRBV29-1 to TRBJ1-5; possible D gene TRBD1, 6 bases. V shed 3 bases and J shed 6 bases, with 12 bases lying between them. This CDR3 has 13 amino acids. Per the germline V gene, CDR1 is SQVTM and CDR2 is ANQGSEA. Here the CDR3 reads CSVEGGHGQPQHF. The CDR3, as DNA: TGCAGCGTTGAGGGGGGGCACGGTCAGCCCCAGCATTTT.

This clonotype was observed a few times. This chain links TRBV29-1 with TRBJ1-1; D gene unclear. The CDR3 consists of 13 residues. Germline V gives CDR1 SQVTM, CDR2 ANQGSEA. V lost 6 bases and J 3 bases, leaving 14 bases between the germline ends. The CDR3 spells CSVSSLIDTEAFF. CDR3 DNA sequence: TGCAGCGTCTCGTCTCTTATCGACACTGAAGCTTTCTTT.

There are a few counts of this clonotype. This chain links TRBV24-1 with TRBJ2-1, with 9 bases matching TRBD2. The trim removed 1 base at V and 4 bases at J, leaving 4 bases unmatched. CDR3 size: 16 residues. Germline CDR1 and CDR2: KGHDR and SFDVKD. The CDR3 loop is CATSDLGGGDYNEQFF. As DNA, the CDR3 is TGTGCCACCAGTGATTTAGGCGGGGGGGATTACAATGAGCAGTTCTTC.

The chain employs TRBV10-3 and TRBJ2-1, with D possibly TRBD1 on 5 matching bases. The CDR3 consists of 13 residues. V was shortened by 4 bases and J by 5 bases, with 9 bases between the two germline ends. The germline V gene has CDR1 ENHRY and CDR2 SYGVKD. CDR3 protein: CAISALGHNEQFF. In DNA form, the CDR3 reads TGTGCCATCAGTGCTCTGGGGCACAATGAGCAGTTCTTC.

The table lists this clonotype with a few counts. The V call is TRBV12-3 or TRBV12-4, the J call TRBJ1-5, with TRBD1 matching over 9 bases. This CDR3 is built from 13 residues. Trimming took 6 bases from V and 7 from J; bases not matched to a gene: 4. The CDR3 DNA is TGTGCCAGCAGGGGACAGGGCGAGCAGCCCCAGCATTTT. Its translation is CASRGQGEQPQHF.

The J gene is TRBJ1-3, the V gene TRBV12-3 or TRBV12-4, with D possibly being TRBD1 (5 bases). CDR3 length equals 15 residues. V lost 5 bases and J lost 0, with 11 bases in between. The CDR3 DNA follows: TGTGCCAGCAGTACGGGACTCATCTCTGGAAACACCATATATTTT. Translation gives CASSTGLISGNTIYF.

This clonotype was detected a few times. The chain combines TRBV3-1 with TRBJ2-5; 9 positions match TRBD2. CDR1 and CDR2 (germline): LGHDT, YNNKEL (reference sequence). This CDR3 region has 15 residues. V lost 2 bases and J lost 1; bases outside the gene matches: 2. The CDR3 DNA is TGTGCCAGCAGCCAACAGCGGGGGGTCCAAGAGACCCAGTACTTC. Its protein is CASSQQRGVQETQYF.

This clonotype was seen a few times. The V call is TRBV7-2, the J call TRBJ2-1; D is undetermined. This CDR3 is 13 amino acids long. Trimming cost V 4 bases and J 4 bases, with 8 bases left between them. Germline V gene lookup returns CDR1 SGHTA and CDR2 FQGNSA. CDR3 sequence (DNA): TGTGCCAGCAGCTCCCCACCATACAATGAGCAGTTCTTC. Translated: CASSSPPYNEQFF.

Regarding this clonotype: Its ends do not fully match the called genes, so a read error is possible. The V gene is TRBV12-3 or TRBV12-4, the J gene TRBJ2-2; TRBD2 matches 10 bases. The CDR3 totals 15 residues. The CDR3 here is CASSVAGGNTGELFF. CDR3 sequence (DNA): TGTGCCAGCAGTGTAGCGGGGGGGAACACCGGGGAGCTGTTTTTT.

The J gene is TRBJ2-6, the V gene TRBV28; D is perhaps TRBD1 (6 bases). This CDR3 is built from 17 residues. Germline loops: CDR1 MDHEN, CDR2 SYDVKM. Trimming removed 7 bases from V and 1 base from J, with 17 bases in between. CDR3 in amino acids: CASTPDRGLSGANVLTF. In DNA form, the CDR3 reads TGTGCCAGCACTCCGGACAGAGGGCTGTCTGGGGCCAACGTCCTGACTTTC.

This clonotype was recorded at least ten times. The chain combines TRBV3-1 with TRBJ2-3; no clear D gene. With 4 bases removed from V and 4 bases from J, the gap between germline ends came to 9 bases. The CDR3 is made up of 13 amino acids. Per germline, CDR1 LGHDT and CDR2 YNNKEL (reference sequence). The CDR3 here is CASSPFRADTQYF. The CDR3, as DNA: TGTGCCAGCAGCCCGTTTAGGGCAGATACGCAGTATTTT.